This TCR beta chain is from a study of cytomegalovirus exposure and HLA in healthy donors. V was pared by 1 base and J by 6 bases, with 7 bases of the junction left unmatched. This CDR3 is 17 amino acids long. CDR1 MGHRA and CDR2 YSYEKL come from the germline V gene. The primer mix had 60 Vbeta and 13 Jbeta primers. Data came from immunoSEQ multiplex PCR; TCRdb stores just in-frame clones and leaves some out. Among over 200,000 clones, 75% to 90% were seen once, and the ten largest hold 1%. At collection, donors were nominally healthy, but unrecorded immune exposures were probable. The sample comprised PBMCs. This clonotype was sampled from a woman aged 18-29 years in good health and CMV-seronegative. The chain combines TRBV4-1 with TRBJ2-4; TRBD2 agrees at 12 bases. CDR3 DNA: TGCGCCAGCAGCCAAGGGTCGCTAGCGGGGGGGTCAAACATTCAGTACTTC. Residues: CASSQGSLAGGSNIQYF.